The 22 T cell receptor beta chains presented below share a single source sample, sequenced in a study of T cell responses to AZD1222 COVID-19 vaccine. Method: immunoSEQ multiplex PCR; TCRdb's copy keeps in-frame clones and lacks some. The sample lists 200,000 or so clones, more than 85% seen once, with 0.95% to 1.1% in the top ten. The input for sequencing was peripheral blood, taken on day 0 of MenACWY control vaccination. The receptors come from an adult in good health.

The CDR3 reads CSVGPGQGISEAFF. Written as DNA, the CDR3 is TGCAGCGTTGGACCGGGACAGGGGATATCTGAAGCTTTCTTT. V is TRBV29-1 and J is TRBJ1-1; TRBD1 matches at 10 bases. V trimming: 4 bases; J trimming: 6 bases; junction bases outside the gene matches: 8. The CDR3 has 14 amino acids. In germline, CDR1 is SQVTM, CDR2 ANQGSEA.

The chain joins TRBV9 to TRBJ2-1; 8 nucleotides line up with TRBD2. The V gene's germline CDR1 is SGDLS and CDR2 YYNGEE. The ends lost 3 bases at V and 2 bases at J; junction bases unmatched: 10. The CDR3 contains 17 residues. CDR3 sequence: CASSAGGGAATYNEQFF. CDR3 nucleotides: TGTGCCAGCAGCGCGGGGGGGGGCGCTGCAACCTACAATGAGCAGTTCTTC.

This chain links TRBV3-1 (or the pseudogene TRBV3-2) with TRBJ2-5; D is perhaps TRBD1 or TRBD2 (5 bases each). The germline V and J ends were trimmed by 11 bases and 4 bases, with 17 bases remaining between them. In germline, CDR1 is LGHDT, CDR2 YNNKEL (reference sequence). CDR3 size: 13 residues. In nucleotides, the CDR3 is TGTGCCTGCGGGTCGAGGGGTTTAGAGACCCAGTACTTC. Translated, it gives CACGSRGLETQYF.

This chain links TRBV11-2 with TRBJ1-2, with D perhaps TRBD1 (6 bases). Germline V gives CDR1 SGHAT, CDR2 FQNNGV. The CDR3 is made up of 15 amino acids. Trimming pared 3 bases from V and 0 bases from J, leaving 11 bases between. CDR3 sequence reads: CASSLMGAANYGYTF. The CDR3 DNA follows: TGTGCCAGCAGCTTGATGGGGGCCGCTAACTATGGCTACACCTTC.

The V and J genes are TRBV28 and TRBJ1-2; D is perhaps TRBD1 (6 bases). Trimming left V 5 bases short and J 7 bases short, with 11 bases between. CDR1 is MDHEN, CDR2 SYDVKM, per germline. The CDR3 sequence is 12 residues long. CDR3 loop: CASSPNRAGYTF. CDR3 coding DNA: TGTGCCAGCAGTCCAAACAGGGCTGGCTACACCTTC.

This rearrangement joins TRBV3-1 (or the pseudogene TRBV3-2) to TRBJ2-4; D not certain. From germline, CDR1 is LGHDT and CDR2 YNNKEL (reference sequence). The CDR3 is 14 amino acids. Trimming stripped 1 base from V and 7 bases from J, with 11 bases between. The CDR3 spells CASSQAVYNNIQYF. For the CDR3, the DNA is TGTGCCAGCAGCCAAGCGGTCTACAATAACATTCAGTACTTC.

The chain is built from TRBV21-1 and TRBJ1-5. TRBV21-1 is given as a pseudogene. The CDR3 has 19 residues. The CDR3 DNA reads TGTGCCAGCAGAAGGGGGGCCGGGACTGCCGCTTGGAGGAATCAGCCCCAGCATTTT. Translating it yields CASRRGAGTAAWRNQPQHF.

This sequence joins TRBV12-3 or TRBV12-4 and TRBJ1-1; perhaps TRBD1 as D (5 bases). The CDR3 sequence is 13 residues long. The V gene lost 2 bases and the J gene lost 9 bases, with 13 bases spanning the gap. For the CDR3, the DNA is TGTGCCAGCAGTTTAACTTTAACAGGCCAAGCTTTCTTT. It translates to CASSLTLTGQAFF.

The rearrangement links TRBV18 to TRBJ2-5, with a weak D call TRBD2 (6 bases). Germline lookup yields CDR1 KGHSH and CDR2 LQKENI. V was cut by 1 base and J by 3 bases, with 12 bases left in between. The CDR3 extends over 15 amino acids. CDR3 in DNA: TGTGCCAGCTCACCACGTCTCACGGGGGAAGAGACCCAGTACTTC. The encoded protein is CASSPRLTGEETQYF.

This rearrangement joins TRBV7-8 to TRBJ1-2; 7 nucleotides align to TRBD1. Germline CDR1 is SGHVS and CDR2 is FQNEAQ. V lost 5 bases to trimming and J lost 2 bases; unmatched junction nucleotides: 2. The CDR3 is 13 amino acids. In DNA, the CDR3 is TGTGCCAGCAGCGAGGACAGGAACTATGGCTACACCTTC. This translates into CASSEDRNYGYTF.

This clone was seen a few times. The V call is TRBV5-1, the J call TRBJ2-5, with 7 positions matching TRBD2. Germline CDR1 SGHRS, CDR2 YFSETQ. CDR3 length equals 16 residues. V was clipped by 4 bases and J by 4 bases; unmatched bases: 13. The DNA of the CDR3 is TGCGCCAGCAGCGGAGCCGGGACTAAGGGTAGAGAGACCCAGTACTTC. This translates into CASSGAGTKGRETQYF.

The chain combines TRBV27 with TRBJ1-2, with D perhaps TRBD1 (5 bases). V lost 1 base and J lost 4, with 10 bases in between. This CDR3 comprises 14 residues. The germline V gene has CDR1 MNHEY and CDR2 SMNVEV (reference sequence). CDR3 DNA sequence: TGTGCCAGCAGTTTATGGGGGAAGGGCTATGGCTACACCTTC. It specifies CASSLWGKGYGYTF.

This chain connects TRBV6-5 to TRBJ1-2, with D possibly being TRBD1 (6 bases). Trimming shortened V by 6 bases and J by 1 base, and 9 bases separated the two germline ends. Germline loops: CDR1 MNHEY, CDR2 SVGAGI. The CDR3 covers 13 residues. The CDR3 reads CASRSDSNYGYTF. DNA for the CDR3: TGTGCCAGCAGGTCGGACAGTAACTATGGCTACACCTTC.

The genes are TRBV21-1 and TRBJ1-2. TRBV21-1 is a pseudogene. The CDR3 loop spans 13 amino acids. CDR3 sequence reads: CASNGEWNYGYTF. The DNA for the CDR3 is TGTGCCAGCAACGGGGAGTGGAACTATGGCTACACCTTC.

The genes are TRBV4-3 and TRBJ2-2; tentative D call: TRBD2 (6 bases). The CDR3 length is 18 residues. Trimming cost V 0 bases and J 5 bases, with 19 bases left between them. Per germline, CDR1 LGHNA and CDR2 YSLEER. In DNA form, the CDR3 reads TGCGCCAGCAGCCAAGATCTCTTACGCCTGGCGGGGACCGGGGAGCTGTTTTTT. As protein: CASSQDLLRLAGTGELFF.

This sequence joins TRBV6-2 or TRBV6-3 and TRBJ2-1; 9 positions match TRBD1. This CDR3 comprises 15 residues. Per germline, CDR1 MNHEY and CDR2 SVGEGT. J was trimmed by 6 bases and V by 6 bases; bases with no gene match: 9. The CDR3 loop reads CASSRRDRVSNEQFF. CDR3 DNA: TGTGCCAGCAGCCGCCGGGACAGGGTCAGCAATGAGCAGTTCTTC.

A few counts support this clone. V gene TRBV12-3 or TRBV12-4 combines with J gene TRBJ1-3, with 7 bases aligning to TRBD1. This CDR3 contains 13 residues. The ends lost 5 bases at V and 11 bases at J; junction bases unmatched: 9. The CDR3 DNA reads as TGTGCCAGCAGTCCTACAGGGGCAGGCTCCATATATTTT. Translated: CASSPTGAGSIYF.

The J gene is TRBJ2-3, the V gene TRBV6-6; 8 positions agree with TRBD2. V shed 5 bases, J shed 2 bases, and the junction held 3 bases outside the gene matches. The CDR3 consists of 14 residues. Germline values: CDR1 MNHNY, CDR2 SVGAGI (reference sequence). The DNA of the CDR3 is TGTGCCAGCAGTATAGCGGGGACCACAGATACGCAGTATTTT. This codes for CASSIAGTTDTQYF.

V and J are TRBV21-1 and TRBJ1-1; the DNA was not compared with TRBD1, the D call given in the table. TRBV21-1 is a documented pseudogene. The CDR3 extends over 16 amino acids. The DNA for the CDR3 is TGTGCCAGCAGCATCCCGGGGGACAGGGACAACACTGAAGCTTTCTTT. It encodes CASSIPGDRDNTEAFF.

J is TRBJ1-6 and V is TRBV10-3; D is perhaps TRBD1 (5 bases). This CDR3 is 15 amino acids long. V lost 0 bases to trimming and J lost 5 bases, with 8 bases between them. Germline values: CDR1 ENHRY, CDR2 SYGVKD. The CDR3 bases are TGTGCCATCAGTGAGTCCGGCAGGGATAATTCACCCCTCCACTTT. Protein sequence: CAISESGRDNSPLHF.

The genes are TRBV5-1 and TRBJ2-2; D might be TRBD1 (6 bases). This CDR3 has 14 residues. V was trimmed by 3 bases and J by 4 bases, leaving 10 bases between them. Looked up from germline, CDR1 is SGHRS and CDR2 is YFSETQ. The CDR3 DNA is TGCGCCAGCAGCTCCCAGGACAGCACCGGGGAGCTGTTTTTT. Translated, it gives CASSSQDSTGELFF.

The chain joins TRBV28 to TRBJ1-2, with a possible D match to TRBD1 (5 bases). The CDR3 runs 13 residues. Germline V gene lookup returns CDR1 MDHEN and CDR2 SYDVKM. V lost 5 bases and J 4 bases, leaving 11 bases between the germline ends. CDR3 in DNA: TGTGCCAGCAGTCAGGGAGGTGGCTATGGCTACACCTTC. Its protein is CASSQGGGYGYTF.